The present entry profiles one T cell receptor (beta chain) with its context. What it binds is not known. A junction boundary mismatches the germline segment, possibly from a read error. Profiling relied on immunoSEQ multiplex PCR, and the TCRdb table lists in-frame clones only, not all of them. The table records 40,000 to 50,000 clones, roughly 90% of them present only once. Blood sampling took place at baseline, cycle 4 day 1, and cycle 7 day 1. The data originate from a study of OX40 agonist ivuxolimab in advanced cancers. Whole-study context: Age averaged around 60 years (range roughly 20 to 90), and roughly 80% were male. Study observations and caveats: Among the lowest levels of clonal expansion were found in partial responders at 0.1-3.0 mg/kg.

This CDR3 region has 15 residues. CDR1 is LGHNA and CDR2 is YSLEER in the germline V gene. This clonotype originated in an adult with an advanced solid tumor such as melanoma, head and neck, liver or kidney cancer. The chain carries TRBV4-3 and TRBJ2-1; 7 nucleotides line up with TRBD1. The sample here was CD4+ or CD8+ T cells sorted from blood, taken in a trial of the OX40 agonist ivuxolimab. CDR3 amino acids: CASSQDRASYNEQFF. CDR3 DNA: TGCGCCAGCAGTCAAGACAGGGCCTCCTACAATGAGCAGTTCTTC.